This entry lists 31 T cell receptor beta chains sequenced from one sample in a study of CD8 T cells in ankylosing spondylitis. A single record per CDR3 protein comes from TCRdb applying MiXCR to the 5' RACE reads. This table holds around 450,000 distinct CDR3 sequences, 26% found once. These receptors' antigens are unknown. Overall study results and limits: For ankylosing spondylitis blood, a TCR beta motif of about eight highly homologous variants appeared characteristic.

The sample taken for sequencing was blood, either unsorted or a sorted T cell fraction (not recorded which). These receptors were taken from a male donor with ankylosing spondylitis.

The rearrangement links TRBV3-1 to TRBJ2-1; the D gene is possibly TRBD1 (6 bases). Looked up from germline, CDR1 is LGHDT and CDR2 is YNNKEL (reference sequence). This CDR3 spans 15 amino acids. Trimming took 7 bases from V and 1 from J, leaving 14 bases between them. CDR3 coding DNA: TGTGCCAGCAACCTAAGGGGGAGTTCCTACAATGAGCAGTTCTTC. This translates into CASNLRGSSYNEQFF.

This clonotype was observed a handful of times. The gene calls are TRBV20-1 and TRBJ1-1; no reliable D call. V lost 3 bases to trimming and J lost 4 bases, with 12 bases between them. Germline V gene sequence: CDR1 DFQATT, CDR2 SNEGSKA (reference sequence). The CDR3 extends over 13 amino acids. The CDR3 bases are TGCAGTGCTAGTTTTTGGGGAAGCACTGAAGCTTTCTTT. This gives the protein CSASFWGSTEAFF.

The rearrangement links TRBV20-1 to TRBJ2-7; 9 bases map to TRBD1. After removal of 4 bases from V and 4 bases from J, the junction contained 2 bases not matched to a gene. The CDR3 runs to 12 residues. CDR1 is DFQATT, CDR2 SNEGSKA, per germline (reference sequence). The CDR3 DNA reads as TGCAGTGCTACGGACAGGGGATACGAGCAGTACTTC. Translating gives CSATDRGYEQYF.

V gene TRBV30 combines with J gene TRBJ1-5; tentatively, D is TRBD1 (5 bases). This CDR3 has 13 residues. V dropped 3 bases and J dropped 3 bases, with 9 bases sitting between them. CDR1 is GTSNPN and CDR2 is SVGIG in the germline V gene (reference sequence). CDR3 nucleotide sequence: TGTGCCTGGAGACCAGGGCCCAATCAGCCCCAGCATTTT. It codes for CAWRPGPNQPQHF.

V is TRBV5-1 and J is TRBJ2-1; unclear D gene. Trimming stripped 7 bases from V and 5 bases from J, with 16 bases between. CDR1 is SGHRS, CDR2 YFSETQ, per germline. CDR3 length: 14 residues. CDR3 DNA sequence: TGCGCCAGCTCTCCCCCCGGCTTGGACAATGAGCAGTTCTTC. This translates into CASSPPGLDNEQFF.

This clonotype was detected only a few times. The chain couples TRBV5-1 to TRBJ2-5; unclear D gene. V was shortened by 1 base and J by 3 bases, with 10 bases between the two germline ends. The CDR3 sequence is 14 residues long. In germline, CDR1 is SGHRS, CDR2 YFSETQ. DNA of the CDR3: TGCGCCAGCAGCTTGTTAAGTGTTGAAGAGACCCAGTACTTC. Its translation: CASSLLSVEETQYF.

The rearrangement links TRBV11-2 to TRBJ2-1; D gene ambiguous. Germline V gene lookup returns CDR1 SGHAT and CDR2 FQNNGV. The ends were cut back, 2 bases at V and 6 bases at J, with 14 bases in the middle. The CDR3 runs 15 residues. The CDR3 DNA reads TGTGCCAGCAGCTTAATCGTAGGAGTGGGCAATGAGCAGTTCTTC. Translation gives CASSLIVGVGNEQFF.

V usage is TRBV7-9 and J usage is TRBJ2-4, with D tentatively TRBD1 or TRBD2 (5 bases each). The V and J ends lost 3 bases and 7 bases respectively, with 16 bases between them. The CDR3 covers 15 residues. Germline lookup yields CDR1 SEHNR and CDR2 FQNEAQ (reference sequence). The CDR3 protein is CASSFIGTRGNIQYF. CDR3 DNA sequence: TGTGCCAGCAGCTTTATTGGGACCAGAGGGAACATTCAGTACTTC.

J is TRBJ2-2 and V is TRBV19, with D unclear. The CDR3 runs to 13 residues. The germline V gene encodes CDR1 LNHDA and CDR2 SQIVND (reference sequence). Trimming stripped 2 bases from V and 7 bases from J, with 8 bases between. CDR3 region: CASSIRVSGELFF. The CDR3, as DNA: TGTGCCAGTAGTATAAGGGTTAGCGGGGAGCTGTTTTTT.

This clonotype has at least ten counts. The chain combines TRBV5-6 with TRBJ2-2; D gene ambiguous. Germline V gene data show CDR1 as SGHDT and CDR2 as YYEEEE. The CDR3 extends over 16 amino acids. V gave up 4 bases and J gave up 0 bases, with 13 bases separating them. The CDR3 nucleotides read TGTGCCAGCAGCGTAACCCGGGTTTCGAACACCGGGGAGCTGTTTTTT. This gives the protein CASSVTRVSNTGELFF.

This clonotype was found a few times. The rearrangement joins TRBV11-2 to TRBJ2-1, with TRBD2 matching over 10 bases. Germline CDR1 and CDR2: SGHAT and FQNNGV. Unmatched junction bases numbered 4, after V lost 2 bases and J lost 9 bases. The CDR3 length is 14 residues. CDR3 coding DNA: TGTGCCAGCAGCTTATCCCGGACTAGCGGTGAGCAGTTCTTC. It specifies CASSLSRTSGEQFF.

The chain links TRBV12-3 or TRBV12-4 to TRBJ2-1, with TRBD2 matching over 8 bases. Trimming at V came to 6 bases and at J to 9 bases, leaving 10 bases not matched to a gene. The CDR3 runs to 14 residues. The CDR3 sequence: CASSSGTSLSEQFF. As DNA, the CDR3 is TGTGCCAGCAGCTCCGGGACTAGTTTGAGTGAGCAGTTCTTC.

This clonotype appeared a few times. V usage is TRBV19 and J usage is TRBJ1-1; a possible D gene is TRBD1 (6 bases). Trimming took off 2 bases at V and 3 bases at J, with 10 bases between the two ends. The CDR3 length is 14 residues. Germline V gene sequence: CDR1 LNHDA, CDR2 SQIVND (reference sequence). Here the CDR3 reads CASSISRGHTEAFF. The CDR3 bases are TGTGCCAGTAGTATATCCAGGGGACACACTGAAGCTTTCTTT. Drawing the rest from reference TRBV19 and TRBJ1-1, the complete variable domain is DGGITQSPKYLFRKEGQNVTLSCEQNLNHDAMYWYRQDPGQGLRLIYYSQIVNDFQKGDIAEGYSVSREKKESFPLTVTSAQKNPTAFYLCASSISRGHTEAFFGQGTRLTVV.

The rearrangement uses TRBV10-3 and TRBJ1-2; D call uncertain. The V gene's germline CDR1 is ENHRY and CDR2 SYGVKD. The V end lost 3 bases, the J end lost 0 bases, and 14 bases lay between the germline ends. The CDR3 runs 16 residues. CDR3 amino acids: CAISDTNSPANYGYTF. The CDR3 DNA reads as TGTGCCATCAGTGATACAAACTCACCAGCTAACTATGGCTACACCTTC.

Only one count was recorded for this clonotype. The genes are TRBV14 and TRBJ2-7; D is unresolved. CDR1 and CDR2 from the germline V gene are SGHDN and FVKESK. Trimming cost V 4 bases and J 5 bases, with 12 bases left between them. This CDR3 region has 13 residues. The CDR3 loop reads CASSRRVIHEQYF. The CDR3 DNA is TGTGCCAGCAGCCGAAGGGTAATCCACGAGCAGTACTTC. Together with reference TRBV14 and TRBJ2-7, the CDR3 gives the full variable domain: EAGVTQFPSHSVIEKGQTVTLRCDPISGHDNLYWYRRVMGKEIKFLLHFVKESKQDESGMPNNRFLAERTGGTYSTLKVQPAELEDSGVYFCASSRRVIHEQYFGPGTRLTVT.

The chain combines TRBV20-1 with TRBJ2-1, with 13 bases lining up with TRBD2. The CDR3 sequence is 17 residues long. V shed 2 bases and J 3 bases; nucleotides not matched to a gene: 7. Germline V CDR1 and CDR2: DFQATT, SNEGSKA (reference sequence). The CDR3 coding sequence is TGCAGTGCTAGATCCACTAGCGGGAGGGGATACTACAATGAGCAGTTCTTC. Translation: CSARSTSGRGYYNEQFF.

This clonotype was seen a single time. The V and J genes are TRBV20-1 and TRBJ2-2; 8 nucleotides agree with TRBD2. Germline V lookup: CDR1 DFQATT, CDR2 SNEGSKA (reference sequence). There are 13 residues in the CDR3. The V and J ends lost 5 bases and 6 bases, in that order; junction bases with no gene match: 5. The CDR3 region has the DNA TGCAGTGCTCCGGCGGGGGGCCCCGGGGAGCTGTTTTTT. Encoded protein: CSAPAGGPGELFF.

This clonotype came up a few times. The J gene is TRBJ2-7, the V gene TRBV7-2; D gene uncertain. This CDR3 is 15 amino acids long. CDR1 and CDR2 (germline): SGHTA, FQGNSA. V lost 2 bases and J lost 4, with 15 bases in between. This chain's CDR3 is CASSLSGLGAYEQYV. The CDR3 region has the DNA TGTGCCAGCAGCTTATCGGGCTTAGGAGCTTACGAGCAGTACGTC.

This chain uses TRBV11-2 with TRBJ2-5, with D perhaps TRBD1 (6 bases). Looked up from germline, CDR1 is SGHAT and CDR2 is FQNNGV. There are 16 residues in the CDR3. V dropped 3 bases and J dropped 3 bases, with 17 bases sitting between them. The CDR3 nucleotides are TGTGCCAGCAGCTTTCCCTCCACAGGGACCGAAGAGACCCAGTACTTC. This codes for CASSFPSTGTEETQYF.

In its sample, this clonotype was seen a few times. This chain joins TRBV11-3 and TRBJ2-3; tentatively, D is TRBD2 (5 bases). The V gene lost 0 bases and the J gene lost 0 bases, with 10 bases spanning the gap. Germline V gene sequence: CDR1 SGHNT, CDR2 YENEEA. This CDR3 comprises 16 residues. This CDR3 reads CASSLDGGPSTDTQYF. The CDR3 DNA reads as TGTGCCAGCAGCTTAGATGGAGGACCGAGCACAGATACGCAGTATTTT.

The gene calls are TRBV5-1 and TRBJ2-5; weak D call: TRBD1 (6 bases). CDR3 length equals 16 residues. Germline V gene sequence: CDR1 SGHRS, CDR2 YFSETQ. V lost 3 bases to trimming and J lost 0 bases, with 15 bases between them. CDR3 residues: CASSWDLRGYQETQYF. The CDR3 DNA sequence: TGCGCCAGCAGCTGGGACCTTAGGGGGTACCAAGAGACCCAGTACTTC.

DNA of the CDR3: TGCAGTGCTAGAGCTAGTAGTGTGAACACTGAAGCTTTCTTT. As protein: CSARASSVNTEAFF. The chain links TRBV20-1 to TRBJ1-1; no reliable D call. Germline CDR1 is DFQATT and CDR2 is SNEGSKA (reference sequence). V was clipped by 1 base and J by 0 bases, with 9 bases between them. The CDR3 runs 14 residues.

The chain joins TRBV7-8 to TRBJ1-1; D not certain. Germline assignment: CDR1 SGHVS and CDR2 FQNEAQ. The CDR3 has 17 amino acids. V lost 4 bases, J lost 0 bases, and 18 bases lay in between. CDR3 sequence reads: CASSSTRTRVMNTEAFF. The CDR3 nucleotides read TGTGCCAGCAGCTCCACCCGGACTCGGGTCATGAACACTGAAGCTTTCTTT.

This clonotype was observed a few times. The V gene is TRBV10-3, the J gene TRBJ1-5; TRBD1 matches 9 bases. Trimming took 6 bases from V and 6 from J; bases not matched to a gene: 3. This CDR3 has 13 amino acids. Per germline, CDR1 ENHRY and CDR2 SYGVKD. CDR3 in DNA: TGTGCCATCAGCAAGGACAGGGGTCAGCCCCAGCATTTT. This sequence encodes CAISKDRGQPQHF.

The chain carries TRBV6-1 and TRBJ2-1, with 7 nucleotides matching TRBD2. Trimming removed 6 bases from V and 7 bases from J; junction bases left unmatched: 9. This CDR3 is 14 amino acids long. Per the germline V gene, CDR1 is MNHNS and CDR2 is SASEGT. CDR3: CASRASGVLNEQFF. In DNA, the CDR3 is TGTGCCAGCAGGGCTAGCGGAGTATTAAATGAGCAGTTCTTC.

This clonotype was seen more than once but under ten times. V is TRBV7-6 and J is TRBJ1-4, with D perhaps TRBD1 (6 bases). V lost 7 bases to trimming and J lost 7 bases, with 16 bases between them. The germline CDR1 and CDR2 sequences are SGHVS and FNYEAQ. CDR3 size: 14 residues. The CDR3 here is CASTGGRGTEKLFF. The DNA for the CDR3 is TGTGCCAGCACGGGGGGCAGGGGAACTGAAAAACTGTTTTTT.

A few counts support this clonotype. The chain's CDR3 is CATSDSSSRPWDTQYF. The CDR3 DNA follows: TGTGCCACCAGTGATTCTTCTAGCCGGCCGTGGGATACGCAGTATTTT. V is TRBV24-1 and J is TRBJ2-3; perhaps TRBD2 as D (5 bases). The CDR3 is 16 amino acids. Germline V CDR1 and CDR2: KGHDR, SFDVKD. Trimming took 2 bases from V and 6 from J, leaving 17 bases between them.

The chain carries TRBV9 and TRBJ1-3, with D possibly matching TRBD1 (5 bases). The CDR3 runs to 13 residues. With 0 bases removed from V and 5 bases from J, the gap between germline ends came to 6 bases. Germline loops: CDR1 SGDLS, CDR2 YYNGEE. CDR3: CASSVEGRNTIYF. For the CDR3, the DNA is TGTGCCAGCAGCGTAGAGGGACGAAACACCATATATTTT.

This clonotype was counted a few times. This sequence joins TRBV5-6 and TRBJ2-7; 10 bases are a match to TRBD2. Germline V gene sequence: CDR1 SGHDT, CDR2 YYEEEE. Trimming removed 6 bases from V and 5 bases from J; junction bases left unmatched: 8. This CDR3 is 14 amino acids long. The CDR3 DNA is TGTGCCAGCATCCCTAGCGGGAGAAGTAACGAGCAGTACTTC. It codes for CASIPSGRSNEQYF.

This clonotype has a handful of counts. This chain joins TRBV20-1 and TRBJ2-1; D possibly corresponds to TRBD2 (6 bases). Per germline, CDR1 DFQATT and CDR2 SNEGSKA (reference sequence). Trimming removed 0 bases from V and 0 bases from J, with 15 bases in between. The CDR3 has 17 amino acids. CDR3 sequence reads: CSARDGGTSHSYNEQFF. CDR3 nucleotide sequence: TGCAGTGCTAGAGATGGGGGGACTTCACACTCCTACAATGAGCAGTTCTTC.

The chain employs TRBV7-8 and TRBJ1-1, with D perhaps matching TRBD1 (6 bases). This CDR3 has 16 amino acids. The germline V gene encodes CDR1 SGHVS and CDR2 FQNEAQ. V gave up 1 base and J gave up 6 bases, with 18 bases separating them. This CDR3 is CASSLVPKTGQAEAFF. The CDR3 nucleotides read TGTGCCAGCAGCTTAGTCCCTAAAACAGGGCAGGCTGAAGCTTTCTTT. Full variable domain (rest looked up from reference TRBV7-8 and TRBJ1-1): GAGVSQSPRYKVAKRGQDVALRCDPISGHVSLFWYQQALGQGPEFLTYFQNEAQLDKSGLPSDRFFAERPEGSVSTLKIQRTQQEDSAVYLCASSLVPKTGQAEAFFGQGTRLTVV.